This entry features one T cell receptor (beta chain) sequence. No antigen is known for it. The sample belongs to a study of cytomegalovirus exposure and HLA in healthy donors. Across the study: In an earlier analysis, 90 million to 130 million unique TCR beta sequences were found from some 200 million T cells.

A multiplex PCR was run with 60 Vbeta primers and 13 Jbeta primers. Clones were read by immunoSEQ multiplex PCR, and TCRdb kept only the in-frame ones, dropping some. Of 150,000 or so clones in the sample, roughly 80% are singletons; the top ten hold 2% to 2.5%. V lost 5 bases, J lost 2 bases, and 15 bases lay in between. CDR3 length: 15 residues. Germline loops: CDR1 SGHNT, CDR2 YENEEA. General observations from the study: Association of approximately 16,000 TCR beta sequences with HLA alleles was found at 0.05 false discovery rate in a later analysis. The records held CMV serostatus as the only immune exposure information. Compared with the roughly 700-donor mean, an Asian-associated ancestry cluster reportedly had fewer N-insertions, according to a later analysis.

The chain has TRBV11-3 and TRBJ1-1; D remains ambiguous. Sequenced input: PBMCs. This receptor was obtained from a man aged 50-60 years in good health and CMV-seropositive. CDR3 loop: CASSPPGGENTEAFF. The DNA of the CDR3 is TGTGCCAGCAGCCCGCCCGGCGGTGAAAACACTGAAGCTTTCTTT.